The T cell receptor (beta chain) described here comes from a study of OX40 agonist ivuxolimab in advanced cancers. For the study at large: Cohort: about 80% men, mean age around 61, aged about 20 to 90. Study-wide findings and caveats: Partial responders receiving 0.1-3.0 mg/kg showed among the lowest clonal expansion.

Blood specimens came from baseline, cycle 4 day 1, and cycle 7 day 1. Sequencing used immunoSEQ multiplex PCR; TCRdb keeps in-frame clones, though not all of them. The repertoire holds nearly 80,000 clones, with roughly 81% as singletons. About this clone: Its target is unknown.

The length of the CDR3 is 14 residues. Trimming cost V 1 base and J 3 bases, with 9 bases left between them. Germline loops: CDR1 SGHTA, CDR2 FQGNSA. This sample comprised CD4+ or CD8+ T cells sorted from blood, obtained in a trial of the OX40 agonist ivuxolimab. This clonotype was obtained from an adult with an advanced solid tumor such as melanoma, head and neck, liver or kidney cancer. This chain joins TRBV7-2 and TRBJ1-1, with D uncertain. The CDR3 protein is CASSLEGLDTEAFF. The CDR3 DNA follows: TGTGCCAGCAGCTTAGAAGGGCTTGACACTGAAGCTTTCTTT.